This is a list of T cell receptor beta chains from one sample in a study of T cells after yellow fever vaccination. TCRdb analysed the 5' RACE reads with MiXCR anew, one entry per CDR3 protein. The repertoire holds approximately 550,000 distinct CDR3 sequences, with roughly 21% as singletons. Specimen: PBMCs, collected 15 days after the yellow fever booster vaccination. Every receptor here comes from a man aged 25 to 40 who received the YFV17D yellow fever vaccine. Each CDR3 is given with its conserved first and last residue. Each record gives: CDR3 length, J gene, clone size, D gene, V gene, CDR3 protein, CDR3 DNA. D genes are given only for firm matches. Only part of the rows carry a size: once, few, many, or a class if the clone is expanded.

>15|TRBJ2-5|NA|TRBD1|TRBV24-1
CATSPQGASGETQYF
TGTGCCACCAGCCCACAGGGGGCCTCGGGGGAGACCCAGTACTTC
>17|TRBJ2-7|NA|TRBD2|TRBV2
CASTIWGTGRADYEQYF
TGTGCCAGCACCATTTGGGGAACCGGGAGGGCGGACTACGAGCAGTACTTC
>14|TRBJ2-7|NA|TRBD2|TRBV20-1
CSARLAASSYEQYF
TGCAGTGCCAGACTAGCGGCTAGCTCCTACGAGCAGTACTTC
>15|TRBJ2-1|NA|TRBD1|TRBV28
CASSLLGQGYNEQFF
TGTGCCAGCAGTTTATTAGGACAGGGATACAATGAGCAGTTCTTC
>13|TRBJ1-3|NA|NA|TRBV29-1
CSSLGTTGNTRYF
TGCAGCAGCCTAGGGACAACCGGAAACACCAGATATTTT
>17|TRBJ2-5|NA|TRBD1|TRBV4-3
CASSHNLGTGEGETQYF
TGCGCCAGCAGCCACAACCTCGGGACAGGGGAGGGAGAGACCCAGTACTTC
>13|TRBJ2-7|few|NA|TRBV29-1
CSVITRGFHEQYF
TGCAGCGTAATAACCAGGGGATTCCACGAGCAGTACTTC
>14|TRBJ2-4|NA|TRBD1|TRBV12-3/TRBV12-4
CASSITGGWNIQYF
TGTGCCAGCAGTATTACAGGGGGCTGGAACATTCAGTACTTC
>15|TRBJ2-7|few|TRBD1|TRBV5-6
CASSSMDRARHEQYF
TGTGCCAGCAGCTCCATGGACAGGGCGAGGCACGAGCAGTACTTC
>10|TRBJ2-3|few|NA|TRBV3-1
CASTTIAQYF
TGTGCCAGTACAACCATTGCGCAGTATTTT
>14|TRBJ2-7|NA|TRBD1|TRBV27
CASRKLGQAYEQYF
TGTGCCAGCAGGAAGCTGGGACAGGCCTACGAGCAGTACTTC
>15|TRBJ2-7|many|TRBD1|TRBV19
CASSTRDRATYEQYF
TGTGCCAGTAGTACCCGGGACAGAGCCACCTACGAGCAGTACTTC
>14|TRBJ2-6|NA|NA|TRBV28
CASAEYSGANVLTF
TGTGCCAGCGCAGAGTACTCTGGGGCCAACGTCCTGACTTTC
>16|TRBJ2-7|NA|NA|TRBV6-5
CASSLSPVYSSYEQYF
TGTGCCAGCAGTTTATCCCCAGTGTACAGTTCCTACGAGCAGTACTTC
>17|TRBJ2-3|NA|NA|TRBV15
CATSRGSTVGQTDTQYF
TGTGCCACCAGCAGAGGTTCCACCGTGGGACAAACAGATACGCAGTATTTT
>14|TRBJ2-7|NA|NA|TRBV9
CASSLRAASYEQYF
TGTGCCAGCAGTCTTAGAGCGGCCTCCTACGAGCAGTACTTC
>15|TRBJ2-6|few|NA|TRBV12-3/TRBV12-4
CASNSDRNRANVLTF
TGTGCCAGCAATTCTGACAGAAACAGGGCCAACGTCCTGACTTTC
>13|TRBJ1-2|NA|NA|TRBV6-1
CATHFGGNYGYTF
TGTGCCACCCATTTCGGGGGCAACTATGGCTACACCTTC
>15|TRBJ1-6|NA|TRBD1|TRBV4-3
CASSQVGGGGSPPHF
TGCGCCAGCAGCCAAGTAGGGGGCGGGGGTTCACCCCCCCACTTT
>12|TRBJ2-1|NA|NA|TRBV20-1
CSATDEANEQFF
TGCAGTGCTACGGATGAGGCCAATGAGCAGTTCTTC
>16|TRBJ2-3|NA|NA|TRBV7-8
CASGFPRADNTDTQYF
TGTGCCAGCGGCTTTCCTAGGGCAGATAACACAGATACGCAGTATTTT
>17|TRBJ2-3|few|NA|TRBV24-1
CATSDTPSAGPTDTQYF
TGTGCCACCAGTGACACCCCCTCGGCGGGGCCAACAGATACGCAGTATTTT
>15|TRBJ2-3|few|TRBD2|TRBV11-2
CASSFGAGNTDTQYF
TGTGCCAGCAGCTTCGGAGCGGGAAACACTGATACGCAGTATTTT
>14|TRBJ1-1|NA|TRBD1|TRBV7-2
CASSPQQGLLEAFF
TGTGCCAGCAGCCCCCAACAGGGGCTTCTGGAAGCTTTCTTT
>16|TRBJ2-2|NA|TRBD2|TRBV12-3/TRBV12-4
CASTGRTSGSSGELFF
TGTGCCAGCACCGGGAGAACTAGCGGGAGTTCCGGGGAGCTGTTTTTT
>13|TRBJ1-2|once|TRBD1|TRBV12-3/TRBV12-4
CASSLKGARGYTF
TGTGCCAGCAGTTTAAAGGGGGCTCGAGGCTACACCTTC
>16|TRBJ2-1|NA|NA|TRBV15
CATSRVGGGARNEQFF
TGTGCCACCAGCAGGGTGGGAGGGGGGGCGCGCAATGAGCAGTTCTTC
>14|TRBJ2-7|once|NA|TRBV9
CASSVDPGREEQYF
TGTGCCAGCAGCGTAGACCCAGGAAGGGAGGAGCAGTACTTC
>14|TRBJ1-2|NA|NA|TRBV20-1
CSARLDSVFEGYTF
TGCAGTGCTAGGTTGGACAGCGTCTTTGAGGGCTACACCTTC
>14|TRBJ1-5|few|NA|TRBV12-3/TRBV12-4
CASSPVGPNQPQHF
TGTGCCAGCAGTCCCGTCGGTCCCAACCAGCCCCAGCATTTT